This note documents a single T cell receptor (beta chain) sequence. Germline trimming cut 0 bases from V and 4 bases from J; bases unmatched to any gene: 8. Looked up from germline, CDR1 is GTSNPN and CDR2 is SVGIG (reference sequence). The CDR3 sequence is 16 residues long. Repertoires were generated with immunoSEQ multiplex PCR, while TCRdb's copy carries only in-frame clones and drops some. The sample lists some 65,000 clones, approximately 88% seen once, with 2.9% in the top ten. This sample stems from a study of control samples from healthy donors and cancer patients. This sequence joins TRBV30 and TRBJ1-3; 8 positions match TRBD1. Sequencing was performed on PBMCs. The clonotype comes from a woman between 45 and 65 years old with lung cancer. The CDR3 sequence: CAWSVLTGVNGNTIYF. The CDR3 DNA reads as TGTGCCTGGAGTGTACTGACAGGGGTAAACGGAAACACCATATATTTT.